This entry lists 20 T cell receptor beta chains sequenced from one sample in a study of shared clonotypes between healthy human individuals. Measured with immunoSEQ multiplex PCR; TCRdb has only the in-frame clones, and not every one. This table holds about 2.3 million clones, more than 85% found once. Material for sequencing was naive CD4+ T cells from PBMCs. The subset was: CD45RA+ positively selected. Receptors were obtained from a man aged 18 to 29 in good health. Some clones in this sample may be carry-over from other donors' samples.

This sequence joins TRBV10-3 and TRBJ2-5, with D perhaps matching TRBD2 (6 bases). The J call may be incorrect, as the DNA end agrees better with TRBJ2-7. This CDR3 comprises 13 residues. The germline V gene has CDR1 ENHRY and CDR2 SYGVKD. The CDR3 bases are TGTGCCATCAGTGTCGGGGGTCCCTACGAGCAGTACTTC. Translated, it gives CAISVGGPYEQYF.

The chain combines TRBV10-2 with TRBJ1-5; TRBD1 might be the D (5 bases). The V end was cut by 4 bases, the J end by 7 bases, with 11 bases between. Germline loops: CDR1 WSHSY, CDR2 SAAADI. The CDR3 is 13 residues long. The CDR3 coding sequence is TGCGCCAGCAGTGGGTCCGGGGGACAGCCCCAGCATTTT. This translates into CASSGSGGQPQHF.

The rearrangement links TRBV30 to TRBJ2-3; no definite D call. Germline CDR1 GTSNPN, CDR2 SVGIG (reference sequence). V dropped 5 bases and J dropped 1 base, with 7 bases sitting between them. This CDR3 is 12 amino acids long. This chain's CDR3 is CAWGVGTDTQYF. CDR3 bases: TGTGCCTGGGGGGTTGGCACAGATACGCAGTATTTT.

The chain recombines TRBV5-4 with TRBJ1-1; D is unresolved. From germline, CDR1 is SGHNT and CDR2 YYREEE (reference sequence). Trimming pared 0 bases from V and 1 base from J, leaving 13 bases between. This CDR3 comprises 16 residues. The CDR3 nucleotides read TGTGCCAGCAGCTTGGCCACGTCAAACTGGAACACTGAAGCTTTCTTT. Its translation: CASSLATSNWNTEAFF.

The chain has TRBV4-3 and TRBJ1-4; D perhaps matches TRBD1 (6 bases). Germline V CDR1 and CDR2: LGHNA, YSLEER. V was trimmed by 0 bases and J by 5 bases, leaving 10 bases between them. The length of the CDR3 is 15 residues. CDR3 nucleotides: TGCGCCAGCAGCCAAGAAGGCAGGGGCAATGAAAAACTGTTTTTT. This translates into CASSQEGRGNEKLFF.

A remark on this clone: The germline gene is not matched at one end of the junction; a read error may be the cause. This chain uses TRBV14 with TRBJ1-1; tentative D call: TRBD1 (5 bases). This CDR3 is 16 amino acids long. The germline V gene encodes CDR1 SGHDN and CDR2 FVKESK. CDR3 DNA: TGTGCCACCAAGCCACATCAGGACATCTTGAACATTGAAGCTTTCTTT. Translation: CATKPHQDILNIEAFF.

This chain joins TRBV5-4 and TRBJ2-1, with D possibly TRBD2 on 6 matching bases. Germline CDR1 SGHNT, CDR2 YYREEE (reference sequence). With 1 base removed from V and 3 bases from J, the gap between germline ends came to 11 bases. This CDR3 is built from 15 residues. CDR3 sequence: CASSLTSSGYNEQFF. The CDR3 DNA reads TGTGCCAGCAGCTTGACTAGCTCGGGCTACAATGAGCAGTTCTTC.

The CDR3 region is CASALAGVQNTGELFF. The DNA of the CDR3 is TGTGCCAGCGCACTAGCGGGAGTTCAGAACACCGGGGAGCTGTTTTTT. The chain is built from TRBV7-3 and TRBJ2-2; TRBD2 matches 11 bases. V lost 8 bases and J lost 1; bases outside the gene matches: 6. This CDR3 contains 16 residues. Germline loops: CDR1 SGHTA, CDR2 FQGTGA.

The V gene is TRBV30, the J gene TRBJ2-5; D is undetermined. Per the germline V gene, CDR1 is GTSNPN and CDR2 is SVGIG (reference sequence). V was clipped by 3 bases and J by 7 bases, with 9 bases between them. This CDR3 spans 11 amino acids. The CDR3 DNA reads as TGTGCCTGGAGCCTCTCGGGGACCCAGTACTTC. It translates to CAWSLSGTQYF.

J is TRBJ2-3 and V is TRBV14; D is unresolved. CDR1 is SGHDN and CDR2 is FVKESK in the germline V gene. V lost 1 base and J 6 bases, leaving 17 bases between the germline ends. There are 16 residues in the CDR3. CDR3 residues: CASSQAEFLFIDTQYF. The DNA for the CDR3 is TGTGCCAGCAGCCAAGCGGAGTTTTTGTTCATTGATACGCAGTATTTT.

This clone was seen more than once but under ten times. Other DNA variants within this sample encode the same CDR3. The rearrangement links TRBV18 to TRBJ1-3; D gene uncertain. Trimming left V 3 bases short and J 0 bases short, with 6 bases between. The CDR3 is made up of 14 amino acids. The germline gives CDR1 KGHSH, CDR2 LQKENI. The CDR3 here is CASSPNSSGNTIYF. DNA of the CDR3: TGTGCCAGCTCACCGAACAGCTCTGGAAACACCATATATTTT.

The genes are TRBV2 and TRBJ2-3; 9 bases are a match to TRBD1. After removal of 2 bases from V and 3 bases from J, the junction contained 3 bases not matched to a gene. The CDR3 has 15 residues. Looked up from germline, CDR1 is SNHLY and CDR2 is FYNNEI. The CDR3 nucleotides read TGTGCCAGCAGTGAAAGTGGACAGGGGACAGATACGCAGTATTTT. Residues: CASSESGQGTDTQYF.

The chain uses TRBV5-5 and TRBJ2-7; 9 nucleotides line up with TRBD1. The length of the CDR3 is 14 residues. With 1 base clipped from V and 3 bases from J, the junction kept 2 bases outside the gene matches. Germline V gives CDR1 SGHKS, CDR2 YYEKEE (reference sequence). This CDR3 is CASSLWDRVYEQYF. In DNA form, the CDR3 reads TGTGCCAGCAGCTTGTGGGACAGGGTCTACGAGCAGTACTTC. Variable domain in full (rest from reference TRBV5-5 and TRBJ2-7): DAGVTQSPTHLIKTRGQQVTLRCSPISGHKSVSWYQQVLGQGPQFIFQYYEKEERGRGNFPDRFSARQFPNYSSELNVNALLLGDSALYLCASSLWDRVYEQYFGPGTRLTVT.

This clone was recorded only once. This sequence joins TRBV2 and TRBJ2-3; a weak D match, TRBD1 (6 bases). Germline V gene data show CDR1 as SNHLY and CDR2 as FYNNEI. The V end was cut by 6 bases, the J end by 4 bases, with 14 bases between. There are 14 residues in the CDR3. The CDR3 DNA is TGTGCCAGCAGCCAAAACAGGGTTCCAGATACGCAGTATTTT. It is translated as CASSQNRVPDTQYF.

The rearrangement uses TRBV7-3 and TRBJ1-2; D remains ambiguous. Trimming removed 5 bases from V and 8 bases from J, with 15 bases in between. The CDR3 contains 13 residues. The V gene's germline CDR1 is SGHTA and CDR2 FQGTGA. The CDR3 coding sequence is TGTGCCAGCAGCCCGCAGGTTGGGAGCGGCTACACCTTC. Protein: CASSPQVGSGYTF.

This chain links TRBV7-9 with TRBJ1-1; D is ambiguous. The germline CDR1 and CDR2 sequences are SEHNR and FQNEAQ (reference sequence). The CDR3 has 14 residues. Trimming took off 3 bases at V and 2 bases at J, with 10 bases between the two ends. CDR3 sequence reads: CASSFTLRNTEAFF. In DNA form, the CDR3 reads TGTGCCAGCAGCTTTACGCTGCGTAACACTGAAGCTTTCTTT.

V and J are TRBV28 and TRBJ1-2; TRBD1 agrees at 7 bases. The V and J ends lost 3 bases and 7 bases, in that order; junction bases with no gene match: 8. The length of the CDR3 is 14 residues. Germline CDR1 is MDHEN and CDR2 is SYDVKM. CDR3 loop: CASSLETGWVGYTF. CDR3 DNA sequence: TGTGCCAGCAGTTTGGAGACAGGGTGGGTTGGCTACACCTTC.

The chain has TRBV28 and TRBJ1-4; D may be TRBD1 (6 bases). V was shortened by 4 bases and J by 7 bases, with 16 bases between the two germline ends. Germline V gene lookup returns CDR1 MDHEN and CDR2 SYDVKM. This CDR3 region has 15 residues. CDR3 DNA: TGTGCCAGCAGTTCCCGGCGGGGGCGTAGTGAAAAACTGTTTTTT. It yields the protein CASSSRRGRSEKLFF.

The chain is built from TRBV6-5 and TRBJ1-2; TRBD1 matches 8 bases. The CDR3 consists of 14 residues. V was clipped by 0 bases and J by 7 bases; unmatched bases: 4. The germline gives CDR1 MNHEY, CDR2 SVGAGI. CDR3 coding DNA: TGTGCCAGCAGTTACTCAGGGACAGGTCCTGGCTACACCTTC. Its protein product is CASSYSGTGPGYTF.

The gene calls are TRBV6-6 and TRBJ2-5; tentatively, D is TRBD2 (5 bases). This CDR3 contains 14 residues. The V gene's germline CDR1 is MNHNY and CDR2 SVGAGI (reference sequence). Trimming cost V 2 bases and J 7 bases, with 14 bases left between them. The CDR3 loop reads CASSYNPPEGTQYF. The CDR3 nucleotides are TGTGCCAGCAGTTACAATCCTCCTGAGGGGACCCAGTACTTC.